Listed below are T cell receptor beta chains from one sample, sequenced in a study of T cells in localized non-small cell lung cancer. Produced via immunoSEQ multiplex PCR; TCRdb's table is partial and in-frame only. The sample lists about 25,000 clones, 86% occurring once. The sample was peripheral blood, taken before any cancer treatment. These receptors originate from a male donor at least 60 years old with stage II squamous cell lung carcinoma. Both conserved end residues are part of each CDR3. The order of the fields is CDR3 DNA, CDR3 protein, clone size, J gene, D gene, V gene. The D gene is left open where the match is weak. Not every row has a clone size; where given, it reads once, few, many or a size class.

cdr3_nt: TGTGCCAGCAGCCCGACGACTAGCGGGAGCTACGAGCAGTACTTC
cdr3_aa: CASSPTTSGSYEQYF
clone_size: -
j_call: TRBJ2-7
d_call: TRBD2
v_call: TRBV6-5

cdr3_nt: TGCGCCAGCAGCCAAGATGGGGGTATTAACTATGGCTACACCTTC
cdr3_aa: CASSQDGGINYGYTF
clone_size: -
j_call: TRBJ1-2
d_call: -
v_call: TRBV4-1

cdr3_nt: TGTGCCAGCAGCAAGACCAGGGAGCTGGAGCAGTACTTC
cdr3_aa: CASSKTRELEQYF
clone_size: -
j_call: TRBJ2-7
d_call: -
v_call: TRBV7-2

cdr3_nt: TGTGCCTCATCCTCGGGACAGTACGGCACTGAAGCTTTCTTT
cdr3_aa: CASSSGQYGTEAFF
clone_size: -
j_call: TRBJ1-1
d_call: TRBD1
v_call: TRBV28

cdr3_nt: TGCGCCAGCAGCCCCGAAGGTAGGAACACTGAAGCTTTCTTT
cdr3_aa: CASSPEGRNTEAFF
clone_size: -
j_call: TRBJ1-1
d_call: -
v_call: TRBV5-1

cdr3_nt: TGTGCCAGCAGTTCCACAGGGGCTTGGTACTACGAGCAGTACTTC
cdr3_aa: CASSSTGAWYYEQYF
clone_size: once
j_call: TRBJ2-7
d_call: TRBD1
v_call: TRBV27

cdr3_nt: TGTGCCAGCAGTGAAAAGAGGTTACGGGGGGATTCCTACAATGAGCAGTTCTTC
cdr3_aa: CASSEKRLRGDSYNEQFF
clone_size: -
j_call: TRBJ2-1
d_call: TRBD2
v_call: TRBV2

cdr3_nt: TGCGCCAGCAGCTTGGTCTCGTCAGGGGGAGGGCACGAGCAGTACTTC
cdr3_aa: CASSLVSSGGGHEQYF
clone_size: -
j_call: TRBJ2-7
d_call: -
v_call: TRBV5-1

cdr3_nt: TGTGCCAGTAGTCCTGTGGGATGGAGCAATCAGCCCCAGCATTTT
cdr3_aa: CASSPVGWSNQPQHF
clone_size: -
j_call: TRBJ1-5
d_call: -
v_call: TRBV19

cdr3_nt: TGTGCCAGCTCACCGGGACAGGACTTGAGCAATGAGCAGTTCTTC
cdr3_aa: CASSPGQDLSNEQFF
clone_size: -
j_call: TRBJ2-1
d_call: TRBD1
v_call: TRBV18

cdr3_nt: TGTGCCACCAGCAGAGATGGCCTAGCGGGAGCGGCAGATACGCAGTATTTT
cdr3_aa: CATSRDGLAGAADTQYF
clone_size: once
j_call: TRBJ2-3
d_call: TRBD2
v_call: TRBV15

cdr3_nt: TGTGCCAGCAGCTTGGTGGGTAGTTGGAATGAGCAGTTCTTC
cdr3_aa: CASSLVGSWNEQFF
clone_size: -
j_call: TRBJ2-1
d_call: -
v_call: TRBV5-4

cdr3_nt: TGTGCCAGCAGCCTGAGGGAGACCGGGGAGCTGTTTTTT
cdr3_aa: CASSLRETGELFF
clone_size: -
j_call: TRBJ2-2
d_call: -
v_call: TRBV7-8

cdr3_nt: TGTGCCAGCAGGAGGGGAGGGGGATACACTGAAGCTTTCTTT
cdr3_aa: CASRRGGGYTEAFF
clone_size: few
j_call: TRBJ1-1
d_call: -
v_call: TRBV11-3

cdr3_nt: TGTGCCAGCAGGGCCGGGAGAGGAGGGGACACTGAAGCTTTCTTT
cdr3_aa: CASRAGRGGDTEAFF
clone_size: -
j_call: TRBJ1-1
d_call: -
v_call: TRBV5-4

cdr3_nt: TGTGCCAGCAGTTACCGCCTAGGCCAGTGGGGAAGCAATCAGCCCCAGCATTTT
cdr3_aa: CASSYRLGQWGSNQPQHF
clone_size: -
j_call: TRBJ1-5
d_call: -
v_call: TRBV6-8

cdr3_nt: TGTGCCAGCAGCCCCGGGAGCCTAGGCACAGATACGCAGTATTTT
cdr3_aa: CASSPGSLGTDTQYF
clone_size: -
j_call: TRBJ2-3
d_call: -
v_call: TRBV5-6

cdr3_nt: TGTGCCAGCAGCCATTACCCGTCGGGCGAGCAGTACTTC
cdr3_aa: CASSHYPSGEQYF
clone_size: -
j_call: TRBJ2-7
d_call: -
v_call: TRBV7-9

cdr3_nt: TGTGCCAGCAGCCTCGGGACGTTAGGAAACACCATATATTTT
cdr3_aa: CASSLGTLGNTIYF
clone_size: -
j_call: TRBJ1-3
d_call: -
v_call: TRBV9

cdr3_nt: TGTGCCATCAGTGAGTCAGGCAGGGTGGCTTCACCCCTCCACTTT
cdr3_aa: CAISESGRVASPLHF
clone_size: -
j_call: TRBJ1-6
d_call: -
v_call: TRBV10-3

cdr3_nt: TGTGCCAGCAGCATAGAAGGATCCGTGAACACTGAAGCTTTCTTT
cdr3_aa: CASSIEGSVNTEAFF
clone_size: -
j_call: TRBJ1-1
d_call: -
v_call: TRBV11-2

cdr3_nt: TGTGCCAGCAGGTCCAGGGGGCAGGGGACCGGGGAGCTGTTTTTT
cdr3_aa: CASRSRGQGTGELFF
clone_size: -
j_call: TRBJ2-2
d_call: TRBD1
v_call: TRBV25-1

cdr3_nt: TGTGCCAGTAGTATAAACAGGGGGGCCGGGGAGCTGTTTTTT
cdr3_aa: CASSINRGAGELFF
clone_size: -
j_call: TRBJ2-2
d_call: TRBD1
v_call: TRBV19

cdr3_nt: TGTGCCAGCACTACTAGCGGCGGCTCCTACGAGCAGTACTTC
cdr3_aa: CASTTSGGSYEQYF
clone_size: -
j_call: TRBJ2-7
d_call: TRBD2
v_call: TRBV6-1

cdr3_nt: TGTGCCAGCAGCTTAAGTCTGGGGAACACTGAAGCTTTCTTT
cdr3_aa: CASSLSLGNTEAFF
clone_size: -
j_call: TRBJ1-1
d_call: -
v_call: TRBV7-9

cdr3_nt: TGCGCCAGCAGCCAGGCCGGGAGAGGTACAGATACGCAGTATTTT
cdr3_aa: CASSQAGRGTDTQYF
clone_size: -
j_call: TRBJ2-3
d_call: -
v_call: TRBV4-3

cdr3_nt: TGCAGTCACCGTTCCACAGATACGCAGTATTTT
cdr3_aa: CSHRSTDTQYF
clone_size: -
j_call: TRBJ2-3
d_call: -
v_call: TRBV20-1

cdr3_nt: TGTGCCAGCAGCGTGGGAAGATCCTCCTACGAGCAGTACTTC
cdr3_aa: CASSVGRSSYEQYF
clone_size: -
j_call: TRBJ2-7
d_call: -
v_call: TRBV9

cdr3_nt: TGTGCCAGCAGCCACACGACGGCGCGCACAGATACGCAGTATTTT
cdr3_aa: CASSHTTARTDTQYF
clone_size: -
j_call: TRBJ2-3
d_call: -
v_call: TRBV7-3

cdr3_nt: TGTGCCAGCAGTTTGGTAAGAGGCAATCAGCCCCAGCATTTT
cdr3_aa: CASSLVRGNQPQHF
clone_size: -
j_call: TRBJ1-5
d_call: -
v_call: TRBV28

cdr3_nt: TGTGCCAGCAGCTTTGGCCCGGGACTGAGGGATACGCAGTATTTT
cdr3_aa: CASSFGPGLRDTQYF
clone_size: -
j_call: TRBJ2-3
d_call: -
v_call: TRBV12-1

cdr3_nt: TGCGCCAGCAGCCAGCGTACAGGGGGGGCTCACTCCTTC
cdr3_aa: CASSQRTGGAHSF
clone_size: -
j_call: TRBJ1-2
d_call: TRBD1
v_call: TRBV4-3